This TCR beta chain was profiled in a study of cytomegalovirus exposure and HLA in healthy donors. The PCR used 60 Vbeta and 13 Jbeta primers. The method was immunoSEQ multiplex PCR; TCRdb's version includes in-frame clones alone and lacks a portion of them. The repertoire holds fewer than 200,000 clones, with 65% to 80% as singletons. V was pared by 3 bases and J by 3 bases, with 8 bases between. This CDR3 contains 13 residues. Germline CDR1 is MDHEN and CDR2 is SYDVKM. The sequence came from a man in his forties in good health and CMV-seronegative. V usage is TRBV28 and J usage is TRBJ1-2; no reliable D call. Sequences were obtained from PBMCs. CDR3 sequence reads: CASSFGSHYGYTF. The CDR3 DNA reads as TGTGCCAGCAGTTTTGGCTCTCACTATGGCTACACCTTC.